This T cell receptor beta chain was profiled in a study of vaccination effects on CD4 cells after COVID-19. Using viral peptide pools, the ViraFEST assay grew out antigen-specific CD4+ T cells prior to sequencing. The authors isolated CD4+ T cells after about eleven days of culture. Among the vaccine recipients, none had a prior SARS-CoV-2 infection, and nucleocapsid antibodies were negative. A remark on this clone: Its matching antigen is unknown.

The germline V and J ends were trimmed by 0 bases and 8 bases, with 13 bases remaining between them. Germline CDR1 is LNHNV and CDR2 is YYDKDF (reference sequence). CDR3 length equals 15 residues. Method: immunoSEQ multiplex PCR; TCRdb's copy keeps in-frame clones and lacks some. The table records fewer than 55,000 clones, approximately 75% of them present only once. This receptor was taken from a human donor who received a COVID-19 vaccine. This chain links TRBV15 with TRBJ1-4, with a possible D match to TRBD1 (6 bases). The sequencing used CD4+ T cells from PBMCs cultured with HCoV-OC43 spike peptides, collected before COVID-19 vaccination. This sample's subset: HCoV-OC43 spike overlapping peptide pool stimulation. The CDR3 protein is CATSRDGEGGEKLFF. The DNA of the CDR3 is TGTGCCACCAGCAGAGATGGGGAGGGGGGCGAAAAACTGTTTTTT.